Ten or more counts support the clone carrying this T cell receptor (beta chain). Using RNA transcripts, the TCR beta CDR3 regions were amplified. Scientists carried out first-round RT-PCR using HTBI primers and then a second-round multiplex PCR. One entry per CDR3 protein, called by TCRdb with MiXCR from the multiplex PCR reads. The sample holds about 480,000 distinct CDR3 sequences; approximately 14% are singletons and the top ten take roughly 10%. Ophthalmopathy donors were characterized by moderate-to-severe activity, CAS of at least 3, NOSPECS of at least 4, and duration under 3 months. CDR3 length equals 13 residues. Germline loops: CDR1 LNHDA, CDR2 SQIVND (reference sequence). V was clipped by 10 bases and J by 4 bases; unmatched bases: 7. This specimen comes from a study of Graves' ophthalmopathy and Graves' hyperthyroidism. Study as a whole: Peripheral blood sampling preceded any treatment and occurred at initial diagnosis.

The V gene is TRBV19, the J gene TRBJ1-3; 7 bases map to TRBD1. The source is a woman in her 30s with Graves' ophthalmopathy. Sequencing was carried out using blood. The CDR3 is CATGTVGGNTIYF. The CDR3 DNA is TGTGCCACCGGGACAGTCGGAGGAAACACCATATATTTT.